These T cell receptor beta chains were read from a single sample in a study of blood T cell repertoires in COVID-19. The assay was immunoSEQ multiplex PCR, and TCRdb's table has in-frame clones only and misses some. Of tens of thousands of clones in the sample, 88% are singletons; the top ten hold roughly 40%. The sample consisted of peripheral blood. The receptors were sampled from a woman aged 60-75 years with COVID-19, enrolled during active disease. The CDR3 runs from the conserved cysteine through the conserved F or W. The order of the fields is J gene, V gene, D gene, clone size, CDR3 DNA, CDR3 protein. A D gene is named only where the DNA matches it firmly. For some rows the clone size is stated as once, few or many, or as a class when expanded; others skip it.

j_call: TRBJ1-1; v_call: TRBV29-1; d_call: TRBD1; clone_size: NA; cdr3_nt: TGCAGCGTTGATAGAGGACAGGGGGTGAACACTGAAGCTTTCTTT; cdr3_aa: CSVDRGQGVNTEAFF
j_call: TRBJ1-5; v_call: TRBV7-2; d_call: NA; clone_size: NA; cdr3_nt: TGTGCCAGCAGCTTAGAACAGGATAGCAATCAGCCCCAGCATTTT; cdr3_aa: CASSLEQDSNQPQHF
j_call: TRBJ1-2; v_call: TRBV12-3/TRBV12-4; d_call: NA; clone_size: NA; cdr3_nt: TGTGCCACCGGAGTGGACTCTAACTATGGCTACACCTTC; cdr3_aa: CATGVDSNYGYTF
j_call: TRBJ1-3; v_call: TRBV29-1; d_call: NA; clone_size: NA; cdr3_nt: TGCAGCGTTGGATCCAGCTCTGGAAACACCATATATTTT; cdr3_aa: CSVGSSSGNTIYF
j_call: TRBJ1-1; v_call: TRBV7-9; d_call: NA; clone_size: NA; cdr3_nt: TGTGCCAGCAGCTCTAGGGGGATTACTGAAGCTTTCTTT; cdr3_aa: CASSSRGITEAFF
j_call: TRBJ1-5; v_call: TRBV7-2; d_call: NA; clone_size: few; cdr3_nt: TGTGCCAGCAGCTTAGTCCAGGGGTCCCCCAATCAGCCCCAGCATTTT; cdr3_aa: CASSLVQGSPNQPQHF
j_call: TRBJ2-2; v_call: TRBV7-2; d_call: TRBD2; clone_size: NA; cdr3_nt: TGTGCCAGCAGCCGGGGGGGTTCGCACACCGGGGAGCTGTTTTTT; cdr3_aa: CASSRGGSHTGELFF
j_call: TRBJ1-2; v_call: TRBV10-3; d_call: NA; clone_size: NA; cdr3_nt: TGTGCCATCAGTGAGTCGACGGGGTACTATGGCTACACCTTC; cdr3_aa: CAISESTGYYGYTF
j_call: TRBJ1-2; v_call: TRBV27; d_call: NA; clone_size: NA; cdr3_nt: TGTGCCAGCAGTTTATCCGGGAGCCACTATGGCTACACCTTC; cdr3_aa: CASSLSGSHYGYTF
j_call: TRBJ1-5; v_call: TRBV7-9; d_call: NA; clone_size: NA; cdr3_nt: TGTGCCAGCAGCTTAGAGGGGTTTCAGCCCCAGCATTTT; cdr3_aa: CASSLEGFQPQHF
j_call: TRBJ1-5; v_call: TRBV7-9; d_call: NA; clone_size: NA; cdr3_nt: TGTGCCAGCAGCTTACGGGCAGGGGCCCAGCATTTT; cdr3_aa: CASSLRAGAQHF
j_call: TRBJ2-1; v_call: TRBV19; d_call: NA; clone_size: NA; cdr3_nt: TGTGCCAGTAGTTTCCCCTATCATGAGCAGTTCTTC; cdr3_aa: CASSFPYHEQFF
j_call: TRBJ2-6; v_call: TRBV10-3; d_call: TRBD1; clone_size: NA; cdr3_nt: TGTGCCATCAGTGAGGGGACAGGGGAGTCTGGGGCCAACGTCCTGACTTTC; cdr3_aa: CAISEGTGESGANVLTF
j_call: TRBJ2-2; v_call: TRBV2; d_call: NA; clone_size: NA; cdr3_nt: TGTGCCAGCAGTAGCTTAGGGGCGGCCGGGGGCACCGGGGAGCTGTTTTTT; cdr3_aa: CASSSLGAAGGTGELFF
j_call: TRBJ2-4; v_call: TRBV9; d_call: TRBD2; clone_size: few; cdr3_nt: TGTGCCAGCAGCTCCAGAGATGGTAGCGGGGGGGCCCTAGCCAAAAACATTCAGTACTTC; cdr3_aa: CASSSRDGSGGALAKNIQYF
j_call: TRBJ2-2; v_call: TRBV6-5; d_call: NA; clone_size: NA; cdr3_nt: TGTGCCAGCAGTATTCGGCAGGGGCACACCGGGGAGCTGTTTTTT; cdr3_aa: CASSIRQGHTGELFF
j_call: TRBJ1-4; v_call: TRBV28; d_call: TRBD1; clone_size: once; cdr3_nt: TGTGCCAGCAGTTTCGGGACAGGGAGTGAAAAACTGTTTTTT; cdr3_aa: CASSFGTGSEKLFF
j_call: TRBJ2-1; v_call: TRBV3-1/TRBV3-2; d_call: NA; clone_size: few; cdr3_nt: TGTGCCAGCAGCCCCGGGATAGCGGAGGTACAGTTCTTC; cdr3_aa: CASSPGIAEVQFF
j_call: TRBJ2-3; v_call: TRBV19; d_call: TRBD1; clone_size: NA; cdr3_nt: TGTGCCAGTAGTATTGGGGACAGCCCGGGCCGTACGCAGTATTTT; cdr3_aa: CASSIGDSPGRTQYF
j_call: TRBJ1-2; v_call: TRBV5-1; d_call: NA; clone_size: NA; cdr3_nt: TGCGCCAGCAGCTTGGAACAGGGCCGCGGCTACACCTTC; cdr3_aa: CASSLEQGRGYTF
j_call: TRBJ2-2; v_call: TRBV5-1; d_call: TRBD2; clone_size: once; cdr3_nt: TGCGCCAGCAGTTCGGGGGGGACATCCCCCGGGGAGCTGTTTTTT; cdr3_aa: CASSSGGTSPGELFF
j_call: TRBJ1-2; v_call: TRBV3-1/TRBV3-2; d_call: TRBD1; clone_size: once; cdr3_nt: TGTGCCAGCAGCCCCACGACAGGGGACCCCTATGGCTACACCTTC; cdr3_aa: CASSPTTGDPYGYTF
j_call: TRBJ1-3; v_call: TRBV3-1/TRBV3-2; d_call: NA; clone_size: NA; cdr3_nt: TGTGCCAGCAGCGTTAGCTACTCTGGAAACACCATATATTTT; cdr3_aa: CASSVSYSGNTIYF
j_call: TRBJ1-1; v_call: TRBV19; d_call: NA; clone_size: NA; cdr3_nt: TGTGCCAGTAGTACGATGGACAGTAACACTGAAGCTTTCTTT; cdr3_aa: CASSTMDSNTEAFF
j_call: TRBJ2-6; v_call: TRBV27; d_call: NA; clone_size: few; cdr3_nt: TGTGCCAGCAGCTCTTTCCCGGGGGCCAACGTCCTGACTTTC; cdr3_aa: CASSSFPGANVLTF
j_call: TRBJ1-1; v_call: TRBV27; d_call: NA; clone_size: NA; cdr3_nt: TGTGCCAGCAGTGCCCGGGGAGCTAACACTGAAGCTTTCTTT; cdr3_aa: CASSARGANTEAFF
j_call: TRBJ1-6; v_call: TRBV7-9; d_call: NA; clone_size: NA; cdr3_nt: TGTGCCAGCAGCATCGGACAGATGAATTCACCCCTCCACTTT; cdr3_aa: CASSIGQMNSPLHF
j_call: TRBJ1-1; v_call: TRBV6-5; d_call: TRBD1; clone_size: NA; cdr3_nt: TGTGCCAGCAGTCCCGGGACAGCTTCCGCTGAAGCTTTCTTT; cdr3_aa: CASSPGTASAEAFF
j_call: TRBJ2-3; v_call: TRBV7-2; d_call: TRBD1; clone_size: once; cdr3_nt: TGTGCCAGCAGTTACACAGGGGGTCGAACAGATACGCAGTATTTT; cdr3_aa: CASSYTGGRTDTQYF
j_call: TRBJ1-2; v_call: TRBV24-1; d_call: TRBD1; clone_size: medium-sized; cdr3_nt: TGTGCCACCAGTGAGCCGACAGGGTTGGACGGCTACACCTTC; cdr3_aa: CATSEPTGLDGYTF
j_call: TRBJ1-5; v_call: TRBV7-8; d_call: TRBD1; clone_size: NA; cdr3_nt: TGTGCCAGCAGCTTGGACGGACAGGGGTATCAGCCCCAGCATTTT; cdr3_aa: CASSLDGQGYQPQHF
j_call: TRBJ2-3; v_call: TRBV7-2; d_call: NA; clone_size: NA; cdr3_nt: TGTGCCAGCAGCCACGGGGGTGATACGCAGTATTTT; cdr3_aa: CASSHGGDTQYF
j_call: TRBJ2-3; v_call: TRBV7-9; d_call: TRBD2; clone_size: NA; cdr3_nt: TGTGCCAGCAGTGGCGGGAGGGCCGGAGATACGCAGTATTTT; cdr3_aa: CASSGGRAGDTQYF
j_call: TRBJ2-1; v_call: TRBV19; d_call: TRBD1; clone_size: NA; cdr3_nt: TGTGCCAGTAGTAACCCGGGACAGGGGAAAAGGTACAATGAGCAGTTCTTC; cdr3_aa: CASSNPGQGKRYNEQFF
j_call: TRBJ2-2; v_call: TRBV19; d_call: NA; clone_size: NA; cdr3_nt: TGTGCCAGTAGTATTGAAGGGGGCACCGGGGAGCTGTTTTTT; cdr3_aa: CASSIEGGTGELFF
j_call: TRBJ1-3; v_call: TRBV7-9; d_call: TRBD1; clone_size: NA; cdr3_nt: TGTGCCAGCAGCCCACCGGGACAGCCTTCTGGAAACACCATATATTTT; cdr3_aa: CASSPPGQPSGNTIYF